The next 26 T cell receptor beta chains were all read from a single sample in a study of beta chain features in type 1 diabetes. The whole isolated RNA underwent reverse transcription, so sequencing captured expressed TCRB transcripts. TCRdb's copy holds only in-frame clones and misses some; the assay was immunoSEQ multiplex PCR. Of roughly 140,000 clones in the sample, about 7.1% were seen once. The sample consisted of central memory CD4+ T cells from blood. These receptors all come from a woman aged 30 to 39 in good health.

V and J are TRBV6-5 and TRBJ2-7; 8 bases map to TRBD1. The V gene end was trimmed by 6 bases and the J gene end by 0 bases; junction bases not matched to a gene: 7. The CDR3 has 15 residues. The germline gives CDR1 MNHEY, CDR2 SVGAGI. For the CDR3, the DNA is TGTGCCAGCAGCCCAGACAGGGGCAGCTCCTACGAGCAGTACTTC. It is translated as CASSPDRGSSYEQYF.

V usage is TRBV4-1 and J usage is TRBJ1-1, with D possibly TRBD1 on 6 matching bases. V lost 3 bases to trimming and J lost 0 bases, with 11 bases between them. The CDR3 extends over 15 amino acids. Per the germline V gene, CDR1 is MGHRA and CDR2 is YSYEKL. The CDR3 bases are TGCGCCAGCAGCCACACCGGACAGATGAACACTGAAGCTTTCTTT. This encodes CASSHTGQMNTEAFF.

This clone has at least ten counts. V and J are TRBV4-3 and TRBJ2-1, with 8 positions matching TRBD2. CDR1 and CDR2 (germline): LGHNA, YSLEER. V dropped 1 base and J dropped 7; count of bases not matched to a gene: 6. CDR3 size: 15 residues. The CDR3 loop reads CASSQGTSFGNEQFF. CDR3 in DNA: TGCGCCAGCAGCCAAGGGACTAGCTTTGGGAATGAGCAGTTCTTC.

The rearrangement links TRBV7-3 to TRBJ2-6; 13 bases match TRBD2. Trimming at V came to 5 bases and at J to 2 bases, leaving 6 bases not matched to a gene. Germline loops: CDR1 SGHTA, CDR2 FQGTGA. The CDR3 is 18 amino acids. DNA for the CDR3: TGTGCCAGCAGCCCCACGGGACTAGCGGGAACTGGGGCCAACGTCCTGACTTTC. It codes for CASSPTGLAGTGANVLTF.

Turning to this clone: One end of the junction is discordant with germline, which a read error may explain. The gene calls are TRBV7-3 and TRBJ1-2; possibly TRBD1 for D (6 bases). The CDR3 loop spans 16 amino acids. Per germline, CDR1 SGHTA and CDR2 FQGTGA. The CDR3 DNA is TGCGCCAGCAGCCTCCTCGCGGCAGGGGTTAACTATGGCTACACCTTC. Translating gives CASSLLAAGVNYGYTF.

At least ten counts were recorded for this clone. J is TRBJ2-1 and V is TRBV14; 7 bases agree with TRBD2. The CDR3 is 15 amino acids. V lost 1 base and J lost 3; bases outside the gene matches: 3. Looked up from germline, CDR1 is SGHDN and CDR2 is FVKESK. Here the CDR3 reads CASSQAGLGYNEQFF. In DNA form, the CDR3 reads TGTGCCAGCAGCCAAGCTGGACTAGGCTACAATGAGCAGTTCTTC.

This clone was counted a few times. The V call is TRBV2, the J call TRBJ2-3; 7 nucleotides agree with TRBD2. The CDR3 consists of 14 residues. V trimming: 4 bases; J trimming: 3 bases; junction bases outside the gene matches: 4. Germline V gene lookup returns CDR1 SNHLY and CDR2 FYNNEI. The DNA of the CDR3 is TGTGCCAGCAGTGGTCCCGGGGGGACAGATACGCAGTATTTT. Translation gives CASSGPGGTDTQYF.

The chain recombines TRBV6-5 with TRBJ2-5, with TRBD2 identical over 14 bases. The CDR3 is 16 residues long. With 3 bases clipped from V and 4 bases from J, the junction kept 4 bases outside the gene matches. Per germline, CDR1 MNHEY and CDR2 SVGAGI. The CDR3 DNA sequence: TGTGCCAGCAGTTATACCGGACTAGCGGGAGGAGAGACCCAGTACTTC. It translates to CASSYTGLAGGETQYF.

This chain links TRBV9 with TRBJ1-5, with D perhaps TRBD1 (6 bases). In germline, CDR1 is SGDLS, CDR2 YYNGEE. This CDR3 is 16 amino acids long. The germline V and J ends were trimmed by 5 bases and 6 bases, with 21 bases remaining between them. CDR3 sequence (DNA): TGTGCCAGCAGTTTAAGTGCCAGGGGAGAGGGTCAGCCCCAGCATTTT. Protein product: CASSLSARGEGQPQHF.

This clone was seen more than once but under ten times. The CDR3 protein is CASSRHSSSYNEQFF. In nucleotides, the CDR3 is TGTGCCAGCAGCCGTCACTCGAGCTCCTACAATGAGCAGTTCTTC. This chain joins TRBV7-2 and TRBJ2-1, with D uncertain. Per germline, CDR1 SGHTA and CDR2 FQGNSA. Trimming took 5 bases from V and 0 from J, leaving 11 bases between them. The CDR3 runs to 15 residues.

This clone was counted only a few times. The chain joins TRBV7-8 to TRBJ2-7; 7 positions match TRBD2. The CDR3 runs to 15 residues. Germline V gives CDR1 SGHVS, CDR2 FQNEAQ. V lost 5 bases and J lost 4; bases outside the gene matches: 11. The CDR3 DNA reads as TGTGCCAGCAGCCCCCCCGGGAAGCGGGAATACGAGCAGTACTTC. The encoded protein is CASSPPGKREYEQYF.

This clone was picked up a small number of times. The gene calls are TRBV6-5 and TRBJ1-3; no definite D call. Trimming shortened V by 3 bases and J by 4 bases, and 13 bases separated the two germline ends. The CDR3 sequence is 15 residues long. Germline V gene lookup returns CDR1 MNHEY and CDR2 SVGAGI. CDR3 sequence reads: CASSYGPSFGNTIYF. The CDR3, as DNA: TGTGCCAGCAGTTATGGCCCGTCGTTCGGAAACACCATATATTTT.

The sample holds a few counts of this clone. The V and J genes are TRBV4-3 and TRBJ2-3, with D unresolved. V lost 1 base and J lost 6, with 17 bases in between. The V gene's germline CDR1 is LGHNA and CDR2 YSLEER. The CDR3 contains 16 residues. CDR3: CASSQVRVDMLDTQYF. CDR3 nucleotides: TGCGCCAGCAGCCAAGTGCGCGTAGATATGTTGGATACGCAGTATTTT.

This clone came up a few times. The V call is TRBV4-3, the J call TRBJ2-1; D not resolved. V gave up 4 bases and J gave up 7 bases, with 11 bases separating them. The CDR3 covers 13 residues. The V gene's germline CDR1 is LGHNA and CDR2 YSLEER. The DNA for the CDR3 is TGCGCCAGCAGCCCTGCGCGCGGTAATGAGCAGTTCTTC. Its translation is CASSPARGNEQFF.

To note about this clone: Other DNA sequences in the same sample also yield this CDR3. The chain couples TRBV5-6 to TRBJ1-5; no clear D. The CDR3 has 12 residues. Between the trimmed V and J ends, which lost 4 bases and 7 bases, there was a span of 9 bases. CDR1 and CDR2 from the germline V gene are SGHDT and YYEEEE. The CDR3: CASSLLSQPQHF. In nucleotides, the CDR3 is TGTGCCAGCAGCCTCCTTTCGCAGCCCCAGCATTTT.

V and J are TRBV28 and TRBJ1-2; 7 bases align to TRBD1. The CDR3 totals 14 residues. V lost 4 bases and J lost 4; bases outside the gene matches: 6. Germline V gene data show CDR1 as MDHEN and CDR2 as SYDVKM. The CDR3 coding sequence is TGTGCCAGCAGTTCCGGGACAGATTCCTATGGCTACACCTTC. Its translation is CASSSGTDSYGYTF.

This clone was detected ten times or more. The chain joins TRBV18 to TRBJ2-5; TRBD1 aligns across 8 bases. The CDR3 runs to 14 residues. Germline CDR1 KGHSH, CDR2 LQKENI. J gave up 1 base and V 6 bases, and 4 bases lay outside the gene matches. As DNA, the CDR3 is TGTGCCAGCTCGCTCGGACAGGGCCAAGAGACCCAGTACTTC. Its translation is CASSLGQGQETQYF.

The chain employs TRBV11-2 and TRBJ2-7; 7 positions match TRBD1. Germline trimming cut 5 bases from V and 4 bases from J; bases unmatched to any gene: 2. CDR1 is SGHAT and CDR2 is FQNNGV in the germline V gene. The CDR3 runs 12 residues. The CDR3 reads CASSQQGYEQYF. CDR3 bases: TGTGCCAGCAGCCAACAGGGGTACGAGCAGTACTTC.

V is TRBV19 and J is TRBJ2-5; D is perhaps TRBD1 (6 bases). Germline CDR1 is LNHDA and CDR2 is SQIVND (reference sequence). This CDR3 contains 15 residues. Deletions cut 3 bases from V and 4 bases from J, with 15 bases between. The CDR3 nucleotides are TGTGCCAGTAGTATCCAGGGGCTGAATCGAGAGACCCAGTACTTC. It translates to CASSIQGLNRETQYF.

In this sample, this clone turned up a few times. DNA of the CDR3: TGTGCCAGCTCCGGCCAAGCGGGATATACAGATACGCAGTATTTT. The encoded protein is CASSGQAGYTDTQYF. This chain joins TRBV18 and TRBJ2-3; 7 nucleotides align to TRBD2. Trimming took 6 bases from V and 3 from J; bases not matched to a gene: 9. This CDR3 is 15 amino acids long. Germline V lookup: CDR1 KGHSH, CDR2 LQKENI.

This clone was observed many times. This sequence joins TRBV6-6 and TRBJ2-1; D possibly corresponds to TRBD1 (6 bases). The CDR3 consists of 14 residues. Looked up from germline, CDR1 is MNHNY and CDR2 is SVGAGI (reference sequence). Deletions cut 5 bases from V and 4 bases from J, with 12 bases between. CDR3 amino acids: CASSTTTGYNEQFF. The CDR3 DNA is TGTGCCAGCAGTACAACGACAGGATACAATGAGCAGTTCTTC.

This clone has a handful of counts. The gene calls are TRBV10-3 and TRBJ2-7, with D unresolved. The CDR3 is 12 amino acids. Trimming stripped 2 bases from V and 3 bases from J, with 5 bases between. Looked up from germline, CDR1 is ENHRY and CDR2 is SYGVKD. This CDR3 reads CAISEADYEQYF. CDR3 DNA sequence: TGTGCCATCAGTGAGGCGGACTACGAGCAGTACTTC.

This clone was detected a few times. The chain uses TRBV7-8 and TRBJ1-5; a weak D match, TRBD1 (6 bases). The CDR3 consists of 15 residues. Germline CDR1 and CDR2: SGHVS and FQNEAQ. Trimming left V 4 bases short and J 7 bases short, with 17 bases between. CDR3 residues: CASSYAGQTHQPQHF. The CDR3 DNA follows: TGTGCCAGCAGCTATGCTGGACAGACTCACCAGCCCCAGCATTTT.

This clone was observed at least ten times. V usage is TRBV7-9 and J usage is TRBJ2-2; 8 nucleotides line up with TRBD2. The CDR3 totals 14 residues. CDR1 SEHNR and CDR2 FQNEAQ come from the germline V gene (reference sequence). J was trimmed by 5 bases and V by 11 bases; bases with no gene match: 10. The CDR3 sequence: CAARSGSRTGELFF. The DNA for the CDR3 is TGTGCCGCACGGAGCGGGAGTAGGACCGGGGAGCTGTTTTTT.

The chain couples TRBV5-1 to TRBJ2-2; TRBD2 agrees at 7 bases. CDR3 length: 16 amino acids. Germline assignment: CDR1 SGHRS and CDR2 YFSETQ. The J segment lost 3 bases and the V segment lost 3 bases, leaving 8 bases of the junction unmatched. CDR3 in amino acids: CASSSGGISYTGELFF. The CDR3 DNA reads as TGCGCCAGCAGCTCGGGAGGCATAAGTTACACCGGGGAGCTGTTTTTT.

This clone turned up a few times. The rearrangement joins TRBV7-2 to TRBJ2-7; perhaps TRBD1 as D (6 bases). V was clipped by 5 bases and J by 4 bases, with 18 bases between them. Per germline, CDR1 SGHTA and CDR2 FQGNSA. The length of the CDR3 is 15 residues. The CDR3 is CASSLLSGTPYEQYF. CDR3 bases: TGTGCCAGCAGCCTCTTATCTGGGACACCATACGAGCAGTACTTC.